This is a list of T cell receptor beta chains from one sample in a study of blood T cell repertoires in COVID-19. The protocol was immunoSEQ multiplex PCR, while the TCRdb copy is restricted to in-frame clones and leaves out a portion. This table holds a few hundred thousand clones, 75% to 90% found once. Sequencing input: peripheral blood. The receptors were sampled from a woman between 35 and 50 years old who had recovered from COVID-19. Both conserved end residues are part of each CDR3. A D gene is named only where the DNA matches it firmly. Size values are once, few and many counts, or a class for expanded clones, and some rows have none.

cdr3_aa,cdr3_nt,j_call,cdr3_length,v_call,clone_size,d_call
CAWSVARNTGELFF,TGTGCCTGGAGTGTTGCGCGGAACACCGGGGAGCTGTTTTTT,TRBJ2-2,14,TRBV30,-,-
CASSREGVGTGELFF,TGTGCCAGCAGCCGCGAGGGAGTGGGCACCGGGGAGCTGTTTTTT,TRBJ2-2,15,TRBV6-6,-,-
CASSLDSGRADTQYF,TGTGCCAGCAGCTTAGATAGCGGGAGGGCAGATACGCAGTATTTT,TRBJ2-3,15,TRBV7-2,-,TRBD2
CASSIGGNGNQPQHF,TGTGCCAGTAGTATCGGAGGGAACGGCAATCAGCCCCAGCATTTT,TRBJ1-5,15,TRBV19,-,-
CASSLDREGFIGAYEQYF,TGTGCCAGCAGCTTAGACAGGGAGGGGTTCATAGGGGCCTACGAGCAGTACTTC,TRBJ2-7,18,TRBV11-2,once,TRBD2
CASSQVGYEQYF,TGTGCCAGCAGCCAAGTCGGTTACGAGCAGTACTTC,TRBJ2-7,12,TRBV3-1/TRBV3-2,-,-
CASSFSILPRGGNTEAFF,TGTGCCAGCAGCTTTAGTATACTCCCTCGGGGTGGGAACACTGAAGCTTTCTTT,TRBJ1-1,18,TRBV7-9,-,-
CASSWGQAGTEAFF,TGCGCCAGCAGCTGGGGACAGGCGGGCACTGAAGCTTTCTTT,TRBJ1-1,14,TRBV5-1,-,TRBD1
CASSLFLSTGELFF,TGTGCCAGCAGCTTGTTTCTGTCCACCGGGGAGCTGTTTTTT,TRBJ2-2,14,TRBV5-4,-,-
CASIPFGGRGTEAFF,TGTGCCAGCATCCCATTCGGGGGAAGGGGCACTGAAGCTTTCTTT,TRBJ1-1,15,TRBV6-5,-,-
CASAADSSYEQYF,TGTGCCAGCGCCGCCGACAGTTCCTACGAGCAGTACTTC,TRBJ2-7,13,TRBV19,-,-
CASSIGQGDQPQHF,TGTGCCAGTAGTATCGGACAGGGGGATCAGCCCCAGCATTTT,TRBJ1-5,14,TRBV19,-,TRBD1
CASSKRTGNYGYTF,TGTGCCAGCAGCAAACGGACAGGGAACTATGGCTACACCTTC,TRBJ1-2,14,TRBV3-1/TRBV3-2,-,TRBD1
CASSGTGGTSGELFF,TGTGCCAGCAGCGGGACAGGGGGGACTTCCGGGGAGCTGTTTTTT,TRBJ2-2,15,TRBV9,few,TRBD1
CASSIRTAAYGYTF,TGTGCCAGTAGTATTCGGACAGCGGCTTATGGCTACACCTTC,TRBJ1-2,14,TRBV19,-,-
CSAQSGSTDTQYF,TGCAGCGCGCAAAGCGGTAGCACAGATACGCAGTATTTT,TRBJ2-3,13,TRBV29-1,-,-
CASSPDSTSGSSYEQYF,TGTGCCAGCAGCCCCGACTCGACTAGCGGGAGCTCCTACGAGCAGTACTTC,TRBJ2-7,17,TRBV3-1/TRBV3-2,-,TRBD2
CASSLYWTPSYNEQFF,TGTGCCAGCAGCTTATATTGGACACCTTCCTACAATGAGCAGTTCTTC,TRBJ2-1,16,TRBV11-1,-,-
CASSSGRDRVTYEQYF,TGCGCCAGCAGCTCCGGGCGGGACAGGGTCACCTACGAGCAGTACTTC,TRBJ2-7,16,TRBV5-1,-,TRBD1
CASSPPGQGARIF,TGTGCCAGCAGCCCCCCGGGACAGGGGGCGAGGATCTTC,TRBJ1-2,13,TRBV7-3,-,TRBD1
CASRTGNTGELFF,TGTGCCAGCAGGACAGGGAACACCGGGGAGCTGTTTTTT,TRBJ2-2,13,TRBV6-5,-,-
CASSLNTGNTIYF,TGTGCCAGCAGCTTAAACACAGGAAACACCATATATTTT,TRBJ1-3,13,TRBV11-1,-,-
CAGSTGGLHNQPQHF,TGTGCCGGAAGCACAGGGGGCCTACACAATCAGCCCCAGCATTTT,TRBJ1-5,15,TRBV6-5,once,TRBD1
CASSPQGQGYTF,TGCGCCAGCAGCCCGCAGGGCCAGGGCTACACCTTC,TRBJ1-2,12,TRBV5-1,few,-
CASSPPSFAGELFF,TGTGCCAGCTCACCACCTTCGTTCGCGGGGGAGCTGTTTTTT,TRBJ2-2,14,TRBV18,-,-
CASSLTGTGYQDTQYF,TGTGCCAGCAGCTTAACCGGGACAGGGTATCAAGATACGCAGTATTTT,TRBJ2-3,16,TRBV11-2,-,TRBD1
CASSPADWNRDSSYNEQFF,TGTGCCAGCTCACCCGCAGATTGGAACCGGGACAGCTCCTACAATGAGCAGTTCTTC,TRBJ2-1,19,TRBV18,-,TRBD1
CASSGPATSGLDTDTQYF,TGTGCCAGCAGCGGCCCGGCCACCTCGGGACTTGACACAGATACGCAGTATTTT,TRBJ2-3,18,TRBV2,-,-
CASSPRGYEQYF,TGTGCCAGCTCACCCAGGGGTTACGAGCAGTACTTC,TRBJ2-7,12,TRBV18,-,-
CASSWTGSSGNTIYF,TGTGCCAGCAGTTGGACAGGGAGCTCTGGAAACACCATATATTTT,TRBJ1-3,15,TRBV5-4,once,TRBD1
CASSPWEVDTGELFF,TGTGCCAGCAGTCCCTGGGAGGTGGACACCGGGGAGCTGTTTTTT,TRBJ2-2,15,TRBV6-2/TRBV6-3,-,-
CAWSVDRTSYINEQFF,TGTGCCTGGAGTGTCGATCGGACTAGTTATATCAATGAGCAGTTCTTC,TRBJ2-1,16,TRBV30,-,TRBD2
CASSLEVRTDHGYTF,TGTGCCAGCAGCTTGGAGGTCCGGACAGATCATGGCTACACCTTC,TRBJ1-2,15,TRBV5-5,few,-
CASSRTGEGYGYTF,TGTGCCAGCAGCAGGACAGGGGAGGGCTATGGCTACACCTTC,TRBJ1-2,14,TRBV4-2,-,TRBD1
CASRELTGGSNQPQHF,TGTGCCAGCAGGGAGTTGACAGGGGGGAGCAATCAGCCCCAGCATTTT,TRBJ1-5,16,TRBV28,-,TRBD1
CASGPRDTQYF,TGTGCTAGTGGTCCTAGGGATACGCAGTATTTT,TRBJ2-3,11,TRBV12-5,-,-
CASSVELDNEQFF,TGTGCCAGCAGCGTAGAACTAGACAATGAGCAGTTCTTC,TRBJ2-1,13,TRBV9,-,-
CASSFGTANTEAFF,TGTGCCAGCAGTTTCGGGACAGCCAACACTGAAGCTTTCTTT,TRBJ1-1,14,TRBV27,-,TRBD1
CASSAGQFLSGANVLTF,TGTGCCAGCAGCGCAGGACAGTTTCTCTCTGGGGCCAACGTCCTGACTTTC,TRBJ2-6,17,TRBV11-2,-,-
CASSPSRGKETQYF,TGTGCCAGCTCACCAAGCAGGGGAAAAGAGACCCAGTACTTC,TRBJ2-5,14,TRBV18,-,-
CASSGDSYEQYF,TGTGCCAGCAGTGGGGACAGCTACGAGCAGTACTTC,TRBJ2-7,12,TRBV2,-,TRBD1